The 18 T cell receptor beta chains in this list originate from one sample, sequenced in a study of metastatic and nonmetastatic thyroid tumors. Ahead of thyroid surgery, no patient had received treatment of any kind. TCRdb redid the clone calls on the PCR reads using MiXCR. The repertoire has under 40,000 clones, approximately 17% of them found once; the top ten carry around 7.5%. The sequenced sample was blood. These receptors originate from a female donor with papillary thyroid cancer or a benign thyroid nodule (not recorded which). Some clones in this sample may be carry-over from other donors' samples.

By proportion, this clone is medium-sized. The rearrangement links TRBV6-2 or TRBV6-3 to TRBJ1-1; the match to TRBD1 covers 9 bases. This CDR3 is 17 amino acids long. With 6 bases clipped from V and 5 bases from J, the junction kept 16 bases outside the gene matches. In germline, CDR1 is MNHEY, CDR2 SVGEGT. The CDR3 sequence: CASSPIDRGNRRTEAFF. The DNA of the CDR3 is TGTGCCAGCAGCCCAATCGACAGGGGGAATAGGAGGACTGAAGCTTTCTTT.

This clone was seen many times. The CDR3 bases are TGTGCCACCGGGGAGGGGGCGAAAACTGAAGCTTTCTTT. Protein product: CATGEGAKTEAFF. The genes are TRBV19 and TRBJ1-1, with TRBD1 matching over 7 bases. The V gene end was trimmed by 10 bases and the J gene end by 5 bases; junction bases not matched to a gene: 10. Germline CDR1 is LNHDA and CDR2 is SQIVND (reference sequence). The CDR3 length is 13 residues. The complete variable domain, with remaining parts taken from reference TRBV19 and TRBJ1-1, reads DGGITQSPKYLFRKEGQNVTLSCEQNLNHDAMYWYRQDPGQGLRLIYYSQIVNDFQKGDIAEGYSVSREKKESFPLTVTSAQKNPTAFYLCATGEGAKTEAFFGQGTRLTVV.

The table lists this clone with many counts. The chain carries TRBV18 and TRBJ2-5; no definite D call. V gave up 1 base and J gave up 1 base, with 13 bases separating them. The CDR3 totals 16 residues. The V gene's germline CDR1 is KGHSH and CDR2 LQKENI. This CDR3 is CASSPQVLSAQETQYF. CDR3 in DNA: TGTGCCAGCTCACCACAGGTTTTAAGCGCCCAAGAGACCCAGTACTTC.

This clone appeared many times. The chain employs TRBV5-1 and TRBJ1-2; D is unclear. This CDR3 spans 14 amino acids. Germline CDR1 is SGHRS and CDR2 is YFSETQ. V was shortened by 4 bases and J by 2 bases, with 12 bases between the two germline ends. CDR3 region: CASSPSPGNYGYTF. DNA for the CDR3: TGCGCCAGCAGCCCATCGCCGGGAAACTATGGCTACACCTTC.

This clone came up many times. The rearrangement uses TRBV10-2 and TRBJ1-3; 8 nucleotides agree with TRBD1. The V gene's germline CDR1 is WSHSY and CDR2 SAAADI. The trim removed 3 bases at V and 2 bases at J, leaving 3 bases unmatched. This CDR3 region has 15 residues. The CDR3 nucleotides are TGCGCCAGCAGTGAAGGCAGGGGGCCTGGAAACACCATATATTTT. As protein: CASSEGRGPGNTIYF.

Many counts were recorded for this clone. The chain is built from TRBV20-1 and TRBJ2-7, with D uncertain. This CDR3 contains 11 residues. Per the germline V gene, CDR1 is DFQATT and CDR2 is SNEGSKA (reference sequence). The germline V and J ends were trimmed by 5 bases and 5 bases, with 10 bases remaining between them. The CDR3 DNA reads TGCAGTGCTTTTAGTGTGAACGAGCAGTACTTC. Amino acids: CSAFSVNEQYF.

Sample share makes this clone medium-sized. The gene calls are TRBV19 and TRBJ1-3; D is possibly TRBD1 (5 bases). Germline CDR1 is LNHDA and CDR2 is SQIVND (reference sequence). V lost 4 bases and J lost 5, with 12 bases in between. This CDR3 has 14 residues. CDR3 nucleotide sequence: TGTGCCAGTAGTACTCGGGACGGACGAAACACCATATATTTT. The encoded protein is CASSTRDGRNTIYF.

Ten or more counts support this clone. The chain carries TRBV15 and TRBJ1-1; D is perhaps TRBD1 (5 bases). Trimming removed 5 bases from V and 11 bases from J, with 21 bases in between. Germline V lookup: CDR1 LNHNV, CDR2 YYDKDF (reference sequence). The CDR3 spans 14 residues. The CDR3 here is CATSYQTGVGGAFF. The CDR3 DNA sequence: TGTGCCACCAGCTACCAGACGGGAGTGGGGGGTGCTTTCTTT.

Concerning this clone itself: Compared with germline, one end of the junction differs, possibly owing to a read error. V and J are TRBV27 and TRBJ2-7; 8 bases agree with TRBD1. CDR1 and CDR2 from the germline V gene are MNHEY and SMNVEV (reference sequence). The CDR3 is 17 residues long. Here the CDR3 reads CASSPGIGRGHSYEEYF. Here the CDR3 DNA reads TGTGCCAGCAGTCCTGGGATAGGCAGGGGGCACTCCTACGAGGAGTACTTC.

This clone is medium-sized in the sample. This chain connects TRBV27 to TRBJ2-3; D is ambiguous. Germline lookup yields CDR1 MNHEY and CDR2 SMNVEV (reference sequence). The CDR3 length is 13 residues. V lost 5 bases and J 7 bases, leaving 13 bases between the germline ends. The CDR3 region is CASSQTPQNTQYF. The CDR3 nucleotides are TGTGCCAGCAGTCAAACTCCACAGAATACGCAGTATTTT.

Comment on this clone: The junction shows a germline mismatch at one end, possibly a read error. The V and J genes are TRBV7-7 and TRBJ2-3; maybe TRBD1 (5 bases). The CDR3 has 15 residues. Germline CDR1 reads SSHAT; CDR2 reads FNYEAQ (reference sequence). CDR3 protein: CASIQTVVPTDTQYF. The CDR3 DNA follows: TGTGCTAGCATCCAGACAGTGGTTCCCACAGATACGCAGTATTTT.

The chain links TRBV9 to TRBJ2-2; 14 bases align to TRBD2. Germline trimming cut 3 bases from V and 4 bases from J; bases unmatched to any gene: 11. Germline V gene lookup returns CDR1 SGDLS and CDR2 YYNGEE. The CDR3 covers 19 residues. The CDR3: CASSAEPGTSGSSTGELFF. DNA of the CDR3: TGTGCCAGCAGCGCAGAACCGGGGACTAGCGGGAGTAGCACCGGGGAGCTGTTTTTT.

This clone was recorded many times. This specimen includes other DNA sequences encoding the same CDR3. This chain connects TRBV18 to TRBJ2-3, with a tentative D call TRBD1 (7 bases). Germline lookup yields CDR1 KGHSH and CDR2 LQKENI. The CDR3 is 15 amino acids. Trimming pared 3 bases from V and 1 base from J, leaving 11 bases between. CDR3: CASSPRRGGTDTQYF. The DNA of the CDR3 is TGTGCCAGCTCACCGCGCAGGGGGGGCACAGATACGCAGTATTTT.

There are many counts of this clone. J is TRBJ2-1 and V is TRBV20-1; the match to TRBD2 covers 11 bases. The CDR3 is 14 residues long. Germline assignment: CDR1 DFQATT and CDR2 SNEGSKA (reference sequence). J gave up 8 bases and V 5 bases, and 8 bases lay outside the gene matches. The CDR3 reads CSAPRLAGSDEQFF. The DNA for the CDR3 is TGCAGTGCTCCAAGACTAGCGGGGAGCGATGAGCAGTTCTTC.

V is TRBV20-1 and J is TRBJ1-6; D not resolved. V was trimmed by 2 bases and J by 8 bases, leaving 16 bases between them. The germline V gene has CDR1 DFQATT and CDR2 SNEGSKA (reference sequence). This CDR3 comprises 15 residues. The CDR3 nucleotides read TGCAGTGCTAGACCCCCTGGGAGGGCTGATTCACCCCTCCACTTT. Protein sequence: CSARPPGRADSPLHF.

This clone has a handful of counts. Other DNA sequences in this sample translate to the same CDR3. This chain joins TRBV20-1 and TRBJ2-1, with TRBD2 as a possible D gene (7 bases). CDR3 length: 15 amino acids. The V gene lost 0 bases and the J gene lost 6 bases, with 15 bases spanning the gap. Per the germline V gene, CDR1 is DFQATT and CDR2 is SNEGSKA (reference sequence). The CDR3 sequence: CSARDWAGAGNEQFF. The CDR3 DNA is TGCAGTGCTAGAGATTGGGCGGGGGCAGGCAATGAGCAGTTCTTC.

The sample holds many counts of this clone. The chain has TRBV5-1 and TRBJ2-2; 8 bases fit TRBD2. The trim removed 4 bases at V and 0 bases at J, leaving 2 bases unmatched. Germline V gives CDR1 SGHRS, CDR2 YFSETQ. This CDR3 is built from 15 residues. The DNA of the CDR3 is TGCGCCAGCAGCACTAGCGGAACGAACACCGGGGAGCTGTTTTTT. Translation: CASSTSGTNTGELFF.

This clone was seen at least ten times. V gene TRBV20-1 combines with J gene TRBJ2-2; 7 nucleotides agree with TRBD1. J lost 0 bases, V lost 5 bases, and 9 bases had no gene match. This CDR3 comprises 16 residues. Germline loops: CDR1 DFQATT, CDR2 SNEGSKA (reference sequence). The CDR3 protein is CSASNPGQTNTGELFF. CDR3 DNA: TGCAGTGCTTCAAATCCGGGACAGACGAACACCGGGGAGCTGTTTTTT.